The rows below give T cell receptor beta chains drawn from one sample of a study of regulatory T cells in long-lasting Graves disease. A single record per CDR3 protein comes from TCRdb applying MiXCR to the multiplex PCR reads. Among 320,000 or so distinct CDR3 sequences, 15% to 20% were seen once, and the ten largest hold about 36%. The sequencing used peripheral blood mononuclear cells (PBMCs), collected at new diagnosis, from a patient treated with antithyroid drugs. These receptors originate from a female donor with Graves disease. The CDR3 runs from the conserved cysteine through the conserved F or W. D genes are given only for firm matches. Clone size is stated in some rows and not others, as once, few, many or a class when expanded.

d_gene	v_gene	abundance	j_gene	CDR3nt	CDR3aa
TRBD1	TRBV30	many	TRBJ1-1	TGTGCCTGGTCTGCAGGGGGCAGCACTGAAGCTTTCTTT	CAWSAGGSTEAFF
-	TRBV12-3/TRBV12-4	many	TRBJ1-1	TGTGCCAGCACTCGCACCGGGACGGTGAACACTGAAGCTTTCTTT	CASTRTGTVNTEAFF
-	TRBV2	many	TRBJ2-2	TGTGCCAGCAGTTATACCCTCGCCGGGGAGCTGTTTTTT	CASSYTLAGELFF
TRBD2	TRBV24-1	-	TRBJ2-1	TGTGCCACCAGTGATCTATCACCGGGACTAGCGGGATATGAGCAGTTCTTC	CATSDLSPGLAGYEQFF
TRBD1	TRBV12-3/TRBV12-4	-	TRBJ1-3	TGTGCCAGCGGCAGGGACAGCTCTGGAAACACCATATATTTT	CASGRDSSGNTIYF
-	TRBV12-3/TRBV12-4	many	TRBJ2-1	TGTGCCAGCAGTTTAGGGCCACCGAACCGCTACAATGAGCAGTTCTTC	CASSLGPPNRYNEQFF
-	TRBV7-9	many	TRBJ2-3	TGTGCCAGCAGCTTACAGGGTACGCAGTATTTT	CASSLQGTQYF
-	TRBV12-3/TRBV12-4	many	TRBJ2-1	TGTGCCAGCAGTTTAGCAGGCCTCATCAATGAGCAGTTCTTC	CASSLAGLINEQFF
TRBD2	TRBV6-1	-	TRBJ2-1	TGTGCCAGCAGGAAAGCAGGAACTAGCGGGAGTTATGAGCAGTTCTTC	CASRKAGTSGSYEQFF
-	TRBV30	many	TRBJ1-6	TGTGCCTGGAAATCCGGGATTAGTACCTATAATTCACCCCTCCACTTT	CAWKSGISTYNSPLHF